This TCR beta chain was obtained from a study of blood T cell repertoires in COVID-19 (dated by TCRdb to the early 2020s). Concerning the study at large: The collaborator samples originated in the United States, Italy and Spain and spanned the acute and convalescent phases of COVID-19. The material from the prospective study consisted of cDNA or gDNA derived from T cells, B-cell-depleted T cells, or PBMCs. Deeply sampled blood TCRbeta repertoires from subjects exposed to, actively infected with, or recovered from COVID-19 were included in the dataset. The repertoires were released in a freely available public database meant as a resource for research on the immune response to SARS-CoV-2. The samples were drawn from two sources: the first 160 participants of the ongoing ImmuneRACE study, and fewer than 1,500 subjects contributed by 6 global collaborators. Nearly every sample came with metadata listing a de-identified subject ID, COVID-19 status, age in years and sex. Where available, HLA class I and class II types were taken from metadata supplied by the sample provider and were not determined by assay-based typing. Overall study results and their limits: How much clinical and demographic metadata was included differed by source and by participant, and the metadata was provided uncurated.

On this clone: The antigen it recognizes is unknown. No much larger clone is present one base from it, and per-base qualities are unavailable.

The collaborating institutions used their own protocols to collect whole blood in K2EDTA tubes. Collaborator samples were shipped for TCRbeta analysis as frozen whole blood, isolated PBMCs, or DNA extracted from either sample type. TCRbeta CDR3 regions were amplified from genomic DNA by means of the immunoSEQ Assay, a bias-controlled multiplex PCR. The study's own analysis went as follows. Within the assay, amplification of reference gene primers was used to estimate how many nucleated cells each sample contained. To quantify the absolute abundance of each unique TCRbeta CDR3 rearrangement, sequence reads were collapsed and filtered. For each sample, productive Simpson clonality was calculated by taking the square root of Simpson's diversity index across productive rearrangements. The immuneACCESS repertoire file appears here via TCRdb, limited to in-frame rearrangements. These files lack a portion of the clones; in checked studies, under half of the deficit traces to unresolved V genes, and the cause of the others is not known. V, J and clone size are those of that table, while D and trimming were read from the DNA. This sample is represented by roughly 76,000 clones; roughly 90% of them were singletons. Jointly, the top ten make up approximately 1.5% of the sample.

The CDR3 runs 18 residues from the cysteine to the phenylalanine. Just the 54-base CDR3 DNA is kept, in frame starting at base 1. Trimming takes 2 bases off V and 5 bases off J; junction bases not matched to a gene: 18. The germline V gene specifies SQVTM as CDR1 and ANQGSEA as CDR2. The sequence joins TRBV29-1 to TRBJ2-7; 10 central nucleotides agree with TRBD2. Sequencing was carried out using peripheral blood. The sequence derives from a middle-aged man with acute or convalescent COVID-19. CDR3 region: CSVEMGRLAGVLTHEQYF. The DNA sequence is as follows: TGCAGCGTTGAAATGGGGAGGCTAGCGGGAGTGTTAACCCACGAGCAGTACTTC.